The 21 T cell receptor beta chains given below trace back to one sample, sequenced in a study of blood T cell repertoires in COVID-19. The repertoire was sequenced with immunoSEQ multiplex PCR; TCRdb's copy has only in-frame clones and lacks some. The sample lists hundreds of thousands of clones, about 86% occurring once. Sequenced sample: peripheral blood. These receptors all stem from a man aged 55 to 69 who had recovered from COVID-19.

CDR3 nucleotide sequence: TGCGCCAGCAGTGAGATCCAGCGGGGTACCACAGATACGCAGTATTTT. It translates to CASSEIQRGTTDTQYF. The V gene is TRBV10-1, the J gene TRBJ2-3, with TRBD2 identical over 7 bases. The CDR3 has 16 amino acids. Germline loops: CDR1 WNHNN, CDR2 SYGVQD (reference sequence). Trimming cost V 2 bases and J 2 bases; bases outside gene matches: 7.

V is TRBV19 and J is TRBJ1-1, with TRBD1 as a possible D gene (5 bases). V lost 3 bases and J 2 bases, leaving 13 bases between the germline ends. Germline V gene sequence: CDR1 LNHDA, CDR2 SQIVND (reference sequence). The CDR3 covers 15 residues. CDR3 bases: TGTGCCAGTAGTATTTACACAGGTAGTAACACTGAAGCTTTCTTT. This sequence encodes CASSIYTGSNTEAFF.

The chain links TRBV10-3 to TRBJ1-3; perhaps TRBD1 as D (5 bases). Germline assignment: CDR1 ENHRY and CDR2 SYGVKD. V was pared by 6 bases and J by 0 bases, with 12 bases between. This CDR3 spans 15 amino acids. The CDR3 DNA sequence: TGTGCCATCAGAGGGGAAATTAACTCTGGAAACACCATATATTTT. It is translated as CAIRGEINSGNTIYF.

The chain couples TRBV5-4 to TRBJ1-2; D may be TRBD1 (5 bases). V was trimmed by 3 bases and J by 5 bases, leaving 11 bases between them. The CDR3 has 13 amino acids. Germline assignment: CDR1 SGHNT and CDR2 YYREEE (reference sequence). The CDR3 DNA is TGTGCCAGCAGCTGGGGGGAGAAGTATGGCTACACCTTC. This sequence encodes CASSWGEKYGYTF.

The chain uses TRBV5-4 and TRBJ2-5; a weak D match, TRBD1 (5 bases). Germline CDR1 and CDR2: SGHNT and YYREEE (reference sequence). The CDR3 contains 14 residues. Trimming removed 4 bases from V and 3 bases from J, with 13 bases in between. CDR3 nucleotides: TGTGCCAGCAGCAACCCCGTAGGGGAAGAGACCCAGTACTTC. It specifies CASSNPVGEETQYF. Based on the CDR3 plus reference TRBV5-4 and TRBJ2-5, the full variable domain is ETGVTQSPTHLIKTRGQQVTLRCSSQSGHNTVSWYQQALGQGPQFIFQYYREEENGRGNFPPRFSGLQFPNYSSELNVNALELDDSALYLCASSNPVGEETQYFGPGTRLLVL.

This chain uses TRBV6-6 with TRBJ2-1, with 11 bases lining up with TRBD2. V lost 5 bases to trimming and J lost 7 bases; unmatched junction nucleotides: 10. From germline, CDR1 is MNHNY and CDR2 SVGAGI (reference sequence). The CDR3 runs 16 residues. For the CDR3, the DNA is TGTGCCAGCAGTACTTCCGGGACTAGCGGTCCGAATGAGCAGTTCTTC. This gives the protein CASSTSGTSGPNEQFF.

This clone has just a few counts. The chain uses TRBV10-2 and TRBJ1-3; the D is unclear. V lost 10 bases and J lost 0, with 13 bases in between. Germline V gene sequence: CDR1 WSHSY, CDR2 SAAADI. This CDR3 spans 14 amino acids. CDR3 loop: CATKTELSGNTIYF. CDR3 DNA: TGCGCCACCAAGACGGAGCTCTCTGGAAACACCATATATTTT.

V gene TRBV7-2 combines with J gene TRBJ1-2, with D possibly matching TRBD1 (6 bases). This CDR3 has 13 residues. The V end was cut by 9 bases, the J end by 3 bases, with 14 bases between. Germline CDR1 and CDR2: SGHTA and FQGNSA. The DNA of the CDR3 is TGTGCCAGTAGTGTACAGGGATACTATGGCTACACCTTC. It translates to CASSVQGYYGYTF.

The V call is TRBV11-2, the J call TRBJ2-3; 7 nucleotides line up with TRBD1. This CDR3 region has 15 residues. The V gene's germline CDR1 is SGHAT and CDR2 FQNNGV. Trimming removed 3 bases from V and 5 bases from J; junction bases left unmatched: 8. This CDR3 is CASSFPGTDRDTQYF. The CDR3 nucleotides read TGTGCCAGCAGCTTCCCCGGGACAGATAGAGATACGCAGTATTTT.

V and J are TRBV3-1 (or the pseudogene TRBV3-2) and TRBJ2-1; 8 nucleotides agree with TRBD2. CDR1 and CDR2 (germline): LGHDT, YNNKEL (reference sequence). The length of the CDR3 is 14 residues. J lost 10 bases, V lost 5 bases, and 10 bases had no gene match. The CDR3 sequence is CASSYREGREEQFF. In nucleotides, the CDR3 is TGTGCCAGCAGCTACCGGGAGGGCCGGGAGGAGCAGTTCTTC.

CDR3 loop: CASSYSTGYNSPLHF. The CDR3 DNA reads TGTGCCAGCAGTTACTCTACAGGGTATAATTCACCCCTCCACTTT. The chain is built from TRBV6-6 and TRBJ1-6; D might be TRBD1 (6 bases). Between the trimmed V and J ends, which lost 0 bases and 4 bases, there was a span of 7 bases. The germline V gene encodes CDR1 MNHNY and CDR2 SVGAGI (reference sequence). The CDR3 consists of 15 residues.

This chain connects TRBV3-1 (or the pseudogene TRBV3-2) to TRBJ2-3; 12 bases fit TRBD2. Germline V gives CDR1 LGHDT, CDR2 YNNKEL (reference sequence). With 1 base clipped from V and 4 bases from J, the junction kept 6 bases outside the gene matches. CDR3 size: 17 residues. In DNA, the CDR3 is TGTGCCAGCAGCCAAGGGACTAGCGGGATTCGGGCAGATACGCAGTATTTT. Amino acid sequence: CASSQGTSGIRADTQYF.

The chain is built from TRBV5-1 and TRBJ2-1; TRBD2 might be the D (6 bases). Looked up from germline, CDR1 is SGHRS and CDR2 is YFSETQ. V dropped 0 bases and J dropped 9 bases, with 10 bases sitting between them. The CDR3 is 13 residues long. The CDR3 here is CASSLVLGSEQFF. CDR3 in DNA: TGCGCCAGCAGCTTGGTCCTCGGGAGTGAGCAGTTCTTC.

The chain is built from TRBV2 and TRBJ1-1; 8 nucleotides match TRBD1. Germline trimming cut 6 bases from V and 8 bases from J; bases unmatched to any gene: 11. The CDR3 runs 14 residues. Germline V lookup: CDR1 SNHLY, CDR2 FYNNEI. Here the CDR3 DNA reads TGTGCCAGCAGCCCGGGGACAGGAGGGGGAGAAGCTTTCTTT. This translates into CASSPGTGGGEAFF.

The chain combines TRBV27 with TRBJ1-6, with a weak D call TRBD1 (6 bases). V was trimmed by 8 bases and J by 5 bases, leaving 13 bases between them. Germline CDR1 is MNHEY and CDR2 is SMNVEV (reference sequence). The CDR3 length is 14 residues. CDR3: CASWRAGDNSPLHF. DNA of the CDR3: TGTGCCAGCTGGCGGGCAGGGGATAATTCACCCCTCCACTTT.

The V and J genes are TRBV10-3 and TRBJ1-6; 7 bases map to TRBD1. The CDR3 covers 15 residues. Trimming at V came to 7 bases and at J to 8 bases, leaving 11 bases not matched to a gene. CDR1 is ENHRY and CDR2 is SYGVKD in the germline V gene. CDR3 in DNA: TGTGCCATCAACGAGGGGGCGCAGAGCGATTCACCCCTCCACTTT. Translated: CAINEGAQSDSPLHF.

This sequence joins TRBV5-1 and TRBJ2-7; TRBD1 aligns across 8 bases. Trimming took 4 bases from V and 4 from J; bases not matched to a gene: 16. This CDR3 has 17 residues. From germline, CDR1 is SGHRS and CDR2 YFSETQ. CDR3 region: CASSGRIGTGGGYEQYF. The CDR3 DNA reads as TGCGCCAGCAGCGGCCGGATCGGGACAGGAGGGGGATACGAGCAGTACTTC.

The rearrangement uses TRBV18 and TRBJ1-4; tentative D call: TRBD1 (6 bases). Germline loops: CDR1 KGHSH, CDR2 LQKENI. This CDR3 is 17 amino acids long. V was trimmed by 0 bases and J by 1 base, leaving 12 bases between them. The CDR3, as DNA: TGTGCCAGCTCACCACCGGGGGCCTGGGGAACTAATGAAAAACTGTTTTTT. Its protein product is CASSPPGAWGTNEKLFF.

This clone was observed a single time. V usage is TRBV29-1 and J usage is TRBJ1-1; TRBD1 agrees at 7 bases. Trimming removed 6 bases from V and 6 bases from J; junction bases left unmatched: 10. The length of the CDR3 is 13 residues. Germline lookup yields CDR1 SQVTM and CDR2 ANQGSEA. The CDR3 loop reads CSVDVTGLAEAFF. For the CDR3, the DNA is TGCAGCGTCGACGTGACAGGGCTTGCTGAAGCTTTCTTT. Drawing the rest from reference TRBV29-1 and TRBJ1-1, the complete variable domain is SAVISQKPSRDICQRGTSLTIQCQVDSQVTMMFWYRQQPGQSLTLIATANQGSEATYESGFVIDKFPISRPNLTFSTLTVSNMSPEDSSIYLCSVDVTGLAEAFFGQGTRLTVV.

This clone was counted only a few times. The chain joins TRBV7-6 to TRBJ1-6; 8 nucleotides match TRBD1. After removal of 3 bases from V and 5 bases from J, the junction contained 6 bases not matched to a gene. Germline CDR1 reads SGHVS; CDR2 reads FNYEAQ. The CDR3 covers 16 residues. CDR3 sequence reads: CASSLLPTGDNSPLHF. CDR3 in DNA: TGTGCCAGCAGCTTGCTACCGACAGGGGATAATTCACCCCTCCACTTT.

This chain's CDR3 is CASDLGRGSSYGYTF. The CDR3 nucleotides read TGTGCCAGTGACCTAGGGCGAGGGTCGTCATATGGCTACACCTTC. This rearrangement joins TRBV19 to TRBJ1-2, with D unclear. CDR1 and CDR2 (germline): LNHDA, SQIVND (reference sequence). The CDR3 is 15 amino acids. V dropped 8 bases and J dropped 5 bases, with 21 bases sitting between them.